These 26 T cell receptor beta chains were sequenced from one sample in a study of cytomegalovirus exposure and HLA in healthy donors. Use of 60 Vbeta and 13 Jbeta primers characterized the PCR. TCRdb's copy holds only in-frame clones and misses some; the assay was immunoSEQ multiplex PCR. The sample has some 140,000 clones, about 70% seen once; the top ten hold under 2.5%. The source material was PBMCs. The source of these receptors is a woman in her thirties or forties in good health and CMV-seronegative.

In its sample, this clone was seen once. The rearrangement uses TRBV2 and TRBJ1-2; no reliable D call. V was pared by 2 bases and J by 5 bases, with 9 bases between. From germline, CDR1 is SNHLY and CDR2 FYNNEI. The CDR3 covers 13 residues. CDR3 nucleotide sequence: TGTGCCAGCAGTGAAAACCAGAGGTATGGCTACACCTTC. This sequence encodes CASSENQRYGYTF.

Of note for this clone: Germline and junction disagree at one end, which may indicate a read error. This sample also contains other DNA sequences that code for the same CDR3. The CDR3 reads CASSLAARALSYEQYF. DNA for the CDR3: TGCGCCAGTAGCCTCGCTGCCAGGGCTCTCTCCTACGAGCAGTACTTC. The rearrangement links TRBV4-3 to TRBJ2-7; weak D call: TRBD1 (5 bases). Germline CDR1 and CDR2: LGHNA and YSLEER. This CDR3 spans 16 amino acids.

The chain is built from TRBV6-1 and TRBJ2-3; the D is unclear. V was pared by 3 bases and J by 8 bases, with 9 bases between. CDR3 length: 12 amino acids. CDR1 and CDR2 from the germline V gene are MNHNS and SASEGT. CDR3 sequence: CASSDIGLTQYF. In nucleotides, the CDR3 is TGTGCCAGCAGTGATATTGGCCTTACGCAGTATTTT.

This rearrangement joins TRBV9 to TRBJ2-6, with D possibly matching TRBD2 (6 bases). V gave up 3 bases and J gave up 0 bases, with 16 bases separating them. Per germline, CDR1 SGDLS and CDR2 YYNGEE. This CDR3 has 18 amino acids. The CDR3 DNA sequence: TGTGCCAGCAGCGGTGAAGCGGGTGTTCGCTCTGGGGCCAACGTCCTGACTTTC. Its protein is CASSGEAGVRSGANVLTF.

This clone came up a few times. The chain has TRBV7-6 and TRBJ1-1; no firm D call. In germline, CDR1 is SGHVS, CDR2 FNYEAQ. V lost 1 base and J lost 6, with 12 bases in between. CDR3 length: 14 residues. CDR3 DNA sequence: TGTGCCAGCAGCTTAGACACTACGGGGTCTGAAGCTTTCTTT. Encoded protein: CASSLDTTGSEAFF. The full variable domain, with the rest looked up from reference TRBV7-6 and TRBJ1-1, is GAGVSQSPRYKVTKRGQDVALRCDPISGHVSLYWYRQALGQGPEFLTYFNYEAQQDKSGLPNDRFSAERPEGSISTLTIQRTEQRDSAMYRCASSLDTTGSEAFFGQGTRLTVV.

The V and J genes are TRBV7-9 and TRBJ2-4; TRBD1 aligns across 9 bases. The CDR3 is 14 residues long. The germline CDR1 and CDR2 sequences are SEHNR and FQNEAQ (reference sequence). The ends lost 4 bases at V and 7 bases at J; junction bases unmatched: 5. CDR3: CASSSGTGSNIQYF. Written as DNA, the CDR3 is TGTGCCAGCAGCTCGGGGACAGGGAGTAACATTCAGTACTTC.

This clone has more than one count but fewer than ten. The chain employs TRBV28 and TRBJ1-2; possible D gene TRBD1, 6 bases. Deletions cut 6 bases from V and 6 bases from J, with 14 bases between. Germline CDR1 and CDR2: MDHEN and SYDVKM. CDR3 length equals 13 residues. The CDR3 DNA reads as TGTGCCAGCAGCCAATACAGGGACAATGGCTACACCTTC. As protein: CASSQYRDNGYTF.

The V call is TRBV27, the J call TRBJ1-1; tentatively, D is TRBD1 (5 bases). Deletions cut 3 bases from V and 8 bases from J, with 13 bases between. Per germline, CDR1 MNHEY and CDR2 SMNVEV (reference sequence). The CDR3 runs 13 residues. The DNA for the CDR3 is TGTGCCAGCAGTTTGGTGGGGCGTGGGGAAGCTTTCTTT. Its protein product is CASSLVGRGEAFF.

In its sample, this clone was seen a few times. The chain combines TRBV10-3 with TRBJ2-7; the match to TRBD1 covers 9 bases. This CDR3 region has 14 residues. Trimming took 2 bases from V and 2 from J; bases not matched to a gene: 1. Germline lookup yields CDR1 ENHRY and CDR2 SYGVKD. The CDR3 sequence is CAISEGTGTYEQYF. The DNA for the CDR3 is TGTGCCATCAGTGAGGGGACAGGGACCTACGAGCAGTACTTC.

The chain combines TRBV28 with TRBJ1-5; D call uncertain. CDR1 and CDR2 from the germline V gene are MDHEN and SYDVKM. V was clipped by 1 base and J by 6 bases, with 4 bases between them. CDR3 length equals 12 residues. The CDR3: CASSLSVQPQHF. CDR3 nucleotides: TGTGCCAGCAGTTTATCCGTTCAGCCCCAGCATTTT.

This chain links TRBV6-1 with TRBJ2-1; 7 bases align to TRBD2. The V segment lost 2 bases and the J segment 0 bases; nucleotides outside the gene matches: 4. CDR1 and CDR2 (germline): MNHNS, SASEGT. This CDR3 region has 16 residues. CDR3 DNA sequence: TGTGCCAGCAGTGAAACCGGGGGGAGCTCCTACAATGAGCAGTTCTTC. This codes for CASSETGGSSYNEQFF.

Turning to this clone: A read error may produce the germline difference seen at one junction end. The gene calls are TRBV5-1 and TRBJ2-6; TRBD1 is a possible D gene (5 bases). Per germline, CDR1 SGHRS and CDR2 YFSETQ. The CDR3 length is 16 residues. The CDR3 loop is CASSLGTRSGANVLAF. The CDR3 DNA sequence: TGCGCCAGCAGCTTGGGGACCCGGTCTGGGGCCAACGTCCTGGCTTTC.

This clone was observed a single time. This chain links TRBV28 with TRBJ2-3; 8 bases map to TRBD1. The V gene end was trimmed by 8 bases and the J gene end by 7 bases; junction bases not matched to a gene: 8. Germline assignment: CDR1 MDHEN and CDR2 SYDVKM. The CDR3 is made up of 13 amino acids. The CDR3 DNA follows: TGTGCCAGCCTGGGACAGGATTTTTATACGCAGTATTTT. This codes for CASLGQDFYTQYF.

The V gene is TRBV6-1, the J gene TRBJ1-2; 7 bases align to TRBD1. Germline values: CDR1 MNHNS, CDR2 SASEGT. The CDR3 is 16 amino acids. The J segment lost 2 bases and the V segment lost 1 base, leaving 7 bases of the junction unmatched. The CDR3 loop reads CASSEVLLTGNYGYTF. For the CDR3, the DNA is TGTGCCAGCAGTGAAGTCCTTTTGACAGGGAACTATGGCTACACCTTC.

The CDR3 nucleotides are TGTGCCTGTTACAGGGGGCCGGTAGCTTTCTTT. The encoded protein is CACYRGPVAFF. This rearrangement joins TRBV30 to TRBJ1-1, with 9 bases lining up with TRBD1. The CDR3 has 11 residues. CDR1 and CDR2 from the germline V gene are GTSNPN and SVGIG (reference sequence). Losses at the gene ends were 6 bases for V and 10 bases for J; bases not matched to a gene: 6.

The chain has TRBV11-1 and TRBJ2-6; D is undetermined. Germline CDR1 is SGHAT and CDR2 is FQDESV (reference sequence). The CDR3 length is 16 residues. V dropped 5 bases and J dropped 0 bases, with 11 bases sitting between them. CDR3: CASSLLSVSGANVLTF. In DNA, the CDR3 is TGTGCCAGCAGCCTATTGAGTGTCTCTGGGGCCAACGTCCTGACTTTC.

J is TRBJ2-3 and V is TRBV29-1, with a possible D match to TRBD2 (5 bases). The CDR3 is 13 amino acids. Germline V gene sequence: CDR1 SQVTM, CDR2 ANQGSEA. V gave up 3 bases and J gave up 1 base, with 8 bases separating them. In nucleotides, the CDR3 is TGCAGCGTTGAGACGAGGGGCACAGATACGCAGTATTTT. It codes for CSVETRGTDTQYF.

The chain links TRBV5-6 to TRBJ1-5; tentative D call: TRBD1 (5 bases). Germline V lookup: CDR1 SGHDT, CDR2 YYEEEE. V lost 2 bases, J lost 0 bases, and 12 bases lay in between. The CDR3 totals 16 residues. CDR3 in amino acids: CASSFYRPDSNQPQHF. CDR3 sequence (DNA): TGTGCCAGCAGCTTTTACAGGCCAGATAGCAATCAGCCCCAGCATTTT.

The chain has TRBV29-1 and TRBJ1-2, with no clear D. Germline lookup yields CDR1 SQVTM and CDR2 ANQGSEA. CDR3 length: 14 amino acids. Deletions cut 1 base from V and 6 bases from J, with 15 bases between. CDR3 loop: CSVEVHPGGNGYTF. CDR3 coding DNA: TGCAGCGTTGAAGTGCATCCGGGAGGGAATGGCTACACCTTC.

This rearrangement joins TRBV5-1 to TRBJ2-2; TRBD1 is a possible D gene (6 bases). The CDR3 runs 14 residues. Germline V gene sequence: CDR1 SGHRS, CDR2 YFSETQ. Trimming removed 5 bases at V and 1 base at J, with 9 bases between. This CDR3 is CASRSGQNTGELFF. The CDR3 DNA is TGCGCCAGCAGGTCGGGACAGAACACCGGGGAGCTGTTTTTT.

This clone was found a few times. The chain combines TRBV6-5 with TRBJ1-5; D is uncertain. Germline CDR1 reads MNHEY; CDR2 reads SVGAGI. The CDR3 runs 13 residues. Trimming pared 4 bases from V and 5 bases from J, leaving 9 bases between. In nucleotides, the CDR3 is TGTGCCAGCAGTTTTGGGCGAGATCAGCCCCAGCATTTT. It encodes CASSFGRDQPQHF.

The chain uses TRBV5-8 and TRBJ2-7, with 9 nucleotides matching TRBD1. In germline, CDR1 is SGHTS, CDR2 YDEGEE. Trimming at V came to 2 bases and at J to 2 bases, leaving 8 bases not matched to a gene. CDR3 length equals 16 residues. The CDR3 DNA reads TGTGCCAGCAGCTTAACTGCCGGGACAGGGACCTACGAGCAGTACTTC. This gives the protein CASSLTAGTGTYEQYF. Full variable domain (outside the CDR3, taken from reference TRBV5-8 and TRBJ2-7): EAGVTQSPTHLIKTRGQQATLRCSPISGHTSVYWYQQALGLGLQFLLWYDEGEERNRGNFPPRFSGRQFPNYSSELNVNALELEDSALYLCASSLTAGTGTYEQYFGPGTRLTVT.

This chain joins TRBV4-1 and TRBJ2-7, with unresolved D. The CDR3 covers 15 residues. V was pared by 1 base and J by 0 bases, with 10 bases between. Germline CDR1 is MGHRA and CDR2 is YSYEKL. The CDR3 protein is CASSQVLTSSYEQYF. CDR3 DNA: TGCGCCAGCAGCCAAGTACTCACGTCCTCCTACGAGCAGTACTTC.

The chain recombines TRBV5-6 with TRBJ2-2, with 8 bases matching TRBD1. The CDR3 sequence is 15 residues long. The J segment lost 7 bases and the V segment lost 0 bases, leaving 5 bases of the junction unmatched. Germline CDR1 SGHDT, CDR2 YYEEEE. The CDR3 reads CASSLGQGKVGELFF. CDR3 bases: TGTGCCAGCAGCTTGGGACAGGGGAAGGTCGGGGAGCTGTTTTTT.

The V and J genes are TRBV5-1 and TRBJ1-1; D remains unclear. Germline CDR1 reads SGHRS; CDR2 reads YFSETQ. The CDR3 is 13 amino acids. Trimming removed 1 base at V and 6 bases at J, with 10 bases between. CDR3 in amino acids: CASSLSGVAEAFF. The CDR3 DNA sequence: TGCGCCAGCAGCTTGTCCGGGGTCGCTGAAGCTTTCTTT.

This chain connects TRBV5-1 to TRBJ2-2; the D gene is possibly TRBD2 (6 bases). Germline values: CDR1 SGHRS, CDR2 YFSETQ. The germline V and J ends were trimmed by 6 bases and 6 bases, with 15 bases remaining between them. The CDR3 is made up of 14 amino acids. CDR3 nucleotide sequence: TGCGCCAGCAAAGCACAGACTAGGGCCGGGGAGCTGTTTTTT. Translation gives CASKAQTRAGELFF.